Listed here is a single T cell receptor beta chain. This entry belongs to a study of T cell repertoires in cytomegalovirus infection. Study context: The public TCR beta signatures pointed to both CMV infection and matching HLA type.

The J segment lost 6 bases and the V segment lost 1 base, leaving 12 bases of the junction unmatched. Germline V gene data show CDR1 as SGHVS and CDR2 as FQNEAQ. The CDR3 is made up of 17 amino acids. TCRdb passed the reads through MiXCR, listing each CDR3 protein once. The sample lists hundreds of thousands of distinct CDR3 sequences; roughly 26% were seen once. The specimen sequenced was CD8+ T cells from PBMCs. V gene TRBV7-8 combines with J gene TRBJ2-1; TRBD2 matches 7 bases. The receptor was derived from a human donor in good health (CMV status not recorded). Some clones in this sample may be carry-over from other donors' samples. CDR3 sequence reads: CASSLEGKAGLINEQFF. In DNA, the CDR3 is TGTGCCAGCAGCTTAGAGGGAAAAGCGGGGTTGATCAATGAGCAGTTCTTC.